These 24 T cell receptor beta chains came from one sample sequenced in a study of blood T cell repertoires in COVID-19 (dated by TCRdb to 2020 to 2021). Preparation of the library involved the immunoSEQ multiplex PCR assay. The immuneACCESS repertoire file appears here via TCRdb, limited to in-frame rearrangements. These files lack a portion of the clones; in checked studies, under half of the deficit traces to unresolved V genes, and the cause of the others is not known. A total of tens of thousands of clones appear in this sample, about 86% of them only once. The leading ten clones occupy 20% to 25% of the sample. Sample: peripheral blood. The receptors come from a woman aged 80 or over in a cohort sampled during active or convalescent COVID-19.

This clone was detected once. This chain connects TRBV9 to TRBJ1-5, with unresolved D. The ends were cut back, 0 bases at V and 2 bases at J, with 9 bases in the middle. From germline, CDR1 is SGDLS and CDR2 YYNGEE. The CDR3 has 15 residues. The CDR3 here is CASSVDAGGNQPQHF. The CDR3 DNA follows: TGTGCCAGCAGCGTAGATGCGGGCGGCAATCAGCCCCAGCATTTT.

This sequence joins TRBV15 and TRBJ2-1; 10 nucleotides agree with TRBD1. The trim removed 0 bases at V and 5 bases at J, leaving 4 bases unmatched. CDR1 is LNHNV and CDR2 is YYDKDF in the germline V gene (reference sequence). There are 16 residues in the CDR3. CDR3: CATSRDLGTGDNEQFF. CDR3 sequence (DNA): TGTGCCACCAGCAGAGATCTGGGGACAGGGGACAATGAGCAGTTCTTC.

CDR3 DNA sequence: TGTGCCAGCACCCCCGGTTTTAATTCACCCCTCCACTTT. Translated, it gives CASTPGFNSPLHF. This chain joins TRBV25-1 and TRBJ1-6, with unresolved D. V shed 7 bases and J shed 6 bases, with 10 bases lying between them. This CDR3 has 13 residues. Germline V gene data show CDR1 as MGHDK and CDR2 as SYGVNS.

This chain links TRBV2 with TRBJ2-2; no clear D gene. Trimming pared 4 bases from V and 1 base from J, leaving 7 bases between. The CDR3 is 14 amino acids. Germline loops: CDR1 SNHLY, CDR2 FYNNEI. This CDR3 reads CASSVSGNTGELFF. The CDR3 coding sequence is TGTGCCAGCAGTGTCTCCGGGAACACCGGGGAGCTGTTTTTT. Drawing the rest from reference TRBV2 and TRBJ2-2, the complete variable domain is EPEVTQTPSHQVTQMGQEVILRCVPISNHLYFYWYRQILGQKVEFLVSFYNNEISEKSEIFDDQFSVERPDGSNFTLKIRSTKLEDSAMYFCASSVSGNTGELFFGEGSRLTVL.

This clone showed up just once. The J gene is TRBJ2-3, the V gene TRBV7-2; D not certain. From germline, CDR1 is SGHTA and CDR2 FQGNSA. This CDR3 contains 13 residues. Between the trimmed V and J ends, which lost 6 bases and 2 bases, there was a span of 9 bases. In nucleotides, the CDR3 is TGTGCCAGCAGTAGCTTCCTCACAGATACGCAGTATTTT. Protein sequence: CASSSFLTDTQYF.

The chain couples TRBV2 to TRBJ2-4; 8 bases agree with TRBD2. Germline assignment: CDR1 SNHLY and CDR2 FYNNEI. The CDR3 is made up of 15 amino acids. V lost 7 bases and J lost 0; bases outside the gene matches: 5. CDR3 in amino acids: CASIPGGPAKNIQYF. The CDR3 DNA follows: TGTGCCAGCATTCCGGGAGGGCCAGCCAAAAACATTCAGTACTTC.

This chain uses TRBV28 with TRBJ1-4; 9 nucleotides align to TRBD1. CDR1 is MDHEN, CDR2 SYDVKM, per germline. V was pared by 0 bases and J by 0 bases, with 5 bases of the junction left unmatched. CDR3 length equals 18 residues. DNA for the CDR3: TGTGCCAGCAGTTTATGGGACAGGGGACTGTCAACTAATGAAAAACTGTTTTTT. Translating it yields CASSLWDRGLSTNEKLFF.

The chain couples TRBV5-8 to TRBJ1-2, with 8 bases identical to TRBD1. The CDR3 extends over 13 amino acids. Germline V CDR1 and CDR2: SGHTS, YDEGEE. After removal of 0 bases from V and 8 bases from J, the junction contained 3 bases not matched to a gene. CDR3 amino acids: CASSLGRGQGYTF. DNA of the CDR3: TGTGCCAGCAGCTTGGGCAGGGGGCAAGGCTACACCTTC.

This chain connects TRBV18 to TRBJ1-5; D possibly corresponds to TRBD1 (6 bases). The V and J ends lost 2 bases and 6 bases respectively, with 11 bases between them. The germline V gene encodes CDR1 KGHSH and CDR2 LQKENI. CDR3 size: 14 residues. The CDR3, as DNA: TGTGCCAGCTCACCATCAGGGGAAGGTCAGCCCCAGCATTTT. Amino acids: CASSPSGEGQPQHF. Full variable domain (missing parts from reference TRBV18 and TRBJ1-5): NAGVMQNPRHLVRRRGQEARLRCSPMKGHSHVYWYRQLPEEGLKFMVYLQKENIIDESGMPKERFSAEFPKEGPSILRIQQVVRGDSAAYFCASSPSGEGQPQHFGDGTRLSIL.

J is TRBJ1-1 and V is TRBV28; D is undetermined. Trimming removed 7 bases at V and 6 bases at J, with 24 bases between. CDR1 is MDHEN, CDR2 SYDVKM, per germline. CDR3 length equals 16 residues. CDR3: CASNTREGGPQAEAFF. CDR3 nucleotide sequence: TGTGCCAGCAACACAAGGGAGGGAGGCCCCCAGGCTGAAGCTTTCTTT. The full variable domain, in which reference TRBV28 and TRBJ1-1 provide the parts outside the CDR3, is DVKVTQSSRYLVKRTGEKVFLECVQDMDHENMFWYRQDPGLGLRLIYFSYDVKMKEKGDIPEGYSVSREKKERFSLILESASTNQTSMYLCASNTREGGPQAEAFFGQGTRLTVV.

The V call is TRBV27, the J call TRBJ1-2; maybe TRBD1 (6 bases). Germline CDR1 MNHEY, CDR2 SMNVEV (reference sequence). With 3 bases removed from V and 3 bases from J, the gap between germline ends came to 14 bases. This CDR3 contains 15 residues. The CDR3 region is CASSLLGQGYYGYTF. CDR3 bases: TGTGCCAGCAGTTTGTTAGGGCAGGGGTACTATGGCTACACCTTC.

The chain has TRBV30 and TRBJ2-2, with TRBD2 matching 11 bases. J gave up 7 bases and V 0 bases, and 4 bases lay outside the gene matches. Germline-derived CDR1 and CDR2 are GTSNPN and SVGIG (reference sequence). This CDR3 contains 15 residues. CDR3 region: CAWSVLAGVGGELFF. The CDR3 nucleotides read TGTGCCTGGAGTGTACTAGCGGGAGTAGGCGGGGAGCTGTTTTTT.

This clone turned up a few times. The chain carries TRBV5-1 and TRBJ1-5; D call uncertain. Trimming left V 0 bases short and J 5 bases short, with 9 bases between. There are 14 residues in the CDR3. Germline V lookup: CDR1 SGHRS, CDR2 YFSETQ. The CDR3 here is CASSLGGGYQPQHF. DNA for the CDR3: TGCGCCAGCAGCTTGGGGGGAGGCTATCAGCCCCAGCATTTT.

V is TRBV5-4 and J is TRBJ2-7, with D perhaps TRBD2 (6 bases). The germline CDR1 and CDR2 sequences are SGHNT and YYREEE (reference sequence). The CDR3 length is 14 residues. V lost 5 bases, J lost 5 bases, and 17 bases lay in between. CDR3 nucleotide sequence: TGTGCCAGCAGTCCGAACGGGAGATCCGACGAGCAGTACGTC. Encoded protein: CASSPNGRSDEQYV.

In its sample, this clone was seen a few times. This chain connects TRBV5-4 to TRBJ1-2, with D perhaps matching TRBD1 (5 bases). The CDR3 sequence is 13 residues long. Per germline, CDR1 SGHNT and CDR2 YYREEE (reference sequence). The germline V and J ends were trimmed by 4 bases and 6 bases, with 13 bases remaining between them. For the CDR3, the DNA is TGTGCCAGCAGCCCGCAGGGTGTTGATGGCTACACCTTC. Translated: CASSPQGVDGYTF.

The genes are TRBV7-9 and TRBJ2-2; D may be TRBD2 (6 bases). This CDR3 has 15 residues. Germline CDR1 SEHNR, CDR2 FQNEAQ (reference sequence). V was clipped by 3 bases and J by 2 bases, with 10 bases between them. The chain's CDR3 is CASSFPAGNTGELFF. CDR3 nucleotide sequence: TGTGCCAGCAGCTTCCCCGCGGGAAACACCGGGGAGCTGTTTTTT.

The chain carries TRBV4-1 and TRBJ2-5, with TRBD2 matching over 8 bases. Losses at the gene ends were 1 base for V and 5 bases for J; bases not matched to a gene: 3. Germline CDR1 MGHRA, CDR2 YSYEKL. This CDR3 comprises 14 residues. CDR3 in amino acids: CASSQGGRWETQYF. The DNA for the CDR3 is TGCGCCAGCAGCCAAGGCGGGAGGTGGGAGACCCAGTACTTC.

The rearrangement links TRBV3-1 (or the pseudogene TRBV3-2) to TRBJ2-2, with D hard to call. Trimming removed 1 base at V and 5 bases at J, with 8 bases between. The CDR3 has 14 residues. CDR1 and CDR2 from the germline V gene are LGHDT and YNNKEL (reference sequence). The DNA of the CDR3 is TGTGCCAGCAGCCAAGGAAGAGTTACCGGGGAGCTGTTTTTT. Its protein is CASSQGRVTGELFF.

This chain connects TRBV18 to TRBJ1-2; D may be TRBD1 (5 bases). The CDR3 loop spans 18 amino acids. Looked up from germline, CDR1 is KGHSH and CDR2 is LQKENI. V dropped 0 bases and J dropped 0 bases, with 17 bases sitting between them. DNA of the CDR3: TGTGCCAGCTCACCACCCAACGGGCAGGGTTTTTCTAACTATGGCTACACCTTC. Amino acids: CASSPPNGQGFSNYGYTF.

The gene calls are TRBV5-1 and TRBJ1-1; the D gene is possibly TRBD1 (5 bases). V was trimmed by 4 bases and J by 0 bases, leaving 7 bases between them. CDR3 length equals 13 residues. The germline CDR1 and CDR2 sequences are SGHRS and YFSETQ. CDR3 DNA sequence: TGCGCCAGCAGCCAGACAGTGAACACTGAAGCTTTCTTT. Translation gives CASSQTVNTEAFF.

This chain connects TRBV30 to TRBJ2-3, with a possible D match to TRBD1 (7 bases). CDR1 GTSNPN and CDR2 SVGIG come from the germline V gene (reference sequence). V was trimmed by 0 bases and J by 3 bases, leaving 10 bases between them. This CDR3 contains 14 residues. The DNA for the CDR3 is TGTGCCTGGAGTGTCGGGGGACAGACAGATACGCAGTATTTT. Protein: CAWSVGGQTDTQYF.

The chain links TRBV6-5 to TRBJ1-2; D perhaps matches TRBD1 (6 bases). Germline V gene data show CDR1 as MNHEY and CDR2 as SVGAGI. V was shortened by 6 bases and J by 6 bases, with 14 bases between the two germline ends. The CDR3 has 13 amino acids. Here the CDR3 reads CASRDTGSDGYTF. The CDR3 DNA reads as TGTGCCAGCAGAGATACAGGGAGCGATGGCTACACCTTC.

The chain uses TRBV5-6 and TRBJ1-5, with D perhaps matching TRBD1 (6 bases). Germline CDR1 reads SGHDT; CDR2 reads YYEEEE. V was pared by 2 bases and J by 4 bases, with 13 bases between. The CDR3 extends over 15 amino acids. CDR3 sequence (DNA): TGTGCCAGCAGCTTCTACAGGGTTTCGAATCAGCCCCAGCATTTT. This codes for CASSFYRVSNQPQHF.

On this clone itself: The same CDR3 can be traced to other DNA sequences in this sample. The V call is TRBV24-1, the J call TRBJ2-3; 8 nucleotides agree with TRBD2. CDR1 and CDR2 (germline): KGHDR, SFDVKD. V shed 4 bases, J shed 0 bases, and the junction held 5 bases outside the gene matches. The CDR3 has 16 amino acids. CDR3 nucleotides: TGTGCCACCAGTGACCCTCTAGCGGGTAGCACAGATACGCAGTATTTT. Translation: CATSDPLAGSTDTQYF.